This TCR beta chain emerged from a study of control samples from healthy donors and cancer patients. Here immunoSEQ multiplex PCR was the method, and the copy in TCRdb shows in-frame clones only, minus some. The sample has around 49,000 clones, roughly 87% seen once; the top ten hold 1.6%. This CDR3 has 18 residues. Unmatched junction bases numbered 16, after V lost 6 bases and J lost 1 base. CDR1 is LNHDA, CDR2 SQIVND, per germline (reference sequence). The chain is built from TRBV19 and TRBJ1-2, with 8 bases lining up with TRBD1. The sequence derives from a man in his forties or fifties with colorectal cancer. Sequencing was carried out using PBMCs. The CDR3: CASSAFQGASVRNYGYTF. CDR3 DNA: TGTGCCAGTAGCGCCTTTCAGGGGGCATCGGTACGTAACTATGGCTACACCTTC.